The clone carrying this T cell receptor beta chain came up many times. Deletions cut 4 bases from V and 1 base from J, with 13 bases between. Germline values: CDR1 MDHEN, CDR2 SYDVKM. The CDR3 is 15 amino acids. This entry comes from a study of lung T cells in sarcoidosis with Löfgren's syndrome. MiXCR, applied by TCRdb to the reads, yields one record per CDR3 protein. The table includes roughly 63,000 distinct CDR3 sequences, 20% to 25% detected once. Sequenced input: CD4+ T cells from PBMCs. The chain couples TRBV28 to TRBJ2-5; D is perhaps TRBD2 (5 bases). This clonotype was sampled from a human donor with sarcoidosis (Löfgren's syndrome or another form), or a control subject (not recorded which). For the CDR3, the DNA is TGTGCCAGCAGTTCCCCACCACTAGTCCAAGAGACCCAGTACTTC. Protein product: CASSSPPLVQETQYF.